Given below is one TCR beta chain in context. Antigen: not known. The data stem from a study of shared clonotypes between healthy human individuals. Looking at the study overall: The cohort had a couple of women and a few men, ages 18 to 49. Study-level results: At large depth, rarefaction still showed sorted-subset sequencing to be incomplete.

Only in-frame clones appear in the TCRdb table, and some are missing; sequencing was by immunoSEQ multiplex PCR. There are some 980,000 clones in the sample; over 60% occur only once, and nearly 1.5% lies in the top ten. There were only Caucasian adults among the donors, and all lived in Nashville, Tennessee. CD4+ cell separation produced CD45RA+ naive and CD45RA-negative memory subsets. From germline, CDR1 is SGHTA and CDR2 FQGNSA. This CDR3 is 15 amino acids long. After removal of 3 bases from V and 3 bases from J, the junction contained 6 bases not matched to a gene. Source material: memory CD4+ T cells sorted from blood. Subset described: CD45RA-negative fraction. The clonotype originates from a man aged 18 to 35 in good health. The rearrangement links TRBV7-2 to TRBJ2-3, with 7 bases matching TRBD1. CDR3 amino acids: CASSFQGVQTDTQYF. The CDR3 bases are TGTGCCAGCAGCTTCCAGGGGGTTCAGACAGATACGCAGTATTTT.